The present entry profiles one T cell receptor beta chain with its context. Its antigen is undetermined. These data originate in a study of identical twins. V was trimmed by 1 base and J by 5 bases, leaving 12 bases between them. Germline CDR1 SGDLS, CDR2 YYNGEE. This CDR3 has 14 amino acids. It was template switching that added a universal primer site, and there were unique molecular identifiers on the cDNA. Each CDR3 protein is one row after TCRdb ran MiXCR on the 5' RACE reads. The sample holds about 890,000 distinct CDR3 sequences; 12% are singletons and the top ten take 1.5% to 2%. General study results and limits: Zero-insertion analyses were open to partial confounding by invariant MAIT and iNKT cells.

The data were also submitted as part of a second study, on yellow fever vaccine responses in identical twins.

Sequenced material: PBMCs. The V gene is TRBV9, the J gene TRBJ2-5; D may be TRBD1 or TRBD2 (5 bases each). The TCR comes from a woman aged 18-29 years in good health. For the CDR3, the DNA is TGTGCCAGCAGCGTACCGGGGACCGGGGAGACCCAGTACTTC. Amino acid sequence: CASSVPGTGETQYF. Using reference TRBV9 and TRBJ2-5 for the parts outside the CDR3, the full variable domain is DSGVTQTPKHLITATGQRVTLRCSPRSGDLSVYWYQQSLDQGLQFLIQYYNGEERAKGNILERFSAQQFPDLHSELNLSSLELGDSALYFCASSVPGTGETQYFGPGTRLLVL.